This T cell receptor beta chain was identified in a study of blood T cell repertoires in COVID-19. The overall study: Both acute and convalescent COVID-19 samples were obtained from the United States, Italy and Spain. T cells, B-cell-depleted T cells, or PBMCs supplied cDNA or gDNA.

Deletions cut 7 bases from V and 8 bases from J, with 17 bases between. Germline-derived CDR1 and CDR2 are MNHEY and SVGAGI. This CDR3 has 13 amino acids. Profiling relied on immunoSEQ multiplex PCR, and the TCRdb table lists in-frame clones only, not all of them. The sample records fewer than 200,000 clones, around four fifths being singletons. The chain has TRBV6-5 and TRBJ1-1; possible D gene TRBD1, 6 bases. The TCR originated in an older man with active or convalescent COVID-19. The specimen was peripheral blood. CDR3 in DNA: TGTGCCAGCACCCTGAATATCGGACAGGAAGCTTTCTTT. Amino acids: CASTLNIGQEAFF.